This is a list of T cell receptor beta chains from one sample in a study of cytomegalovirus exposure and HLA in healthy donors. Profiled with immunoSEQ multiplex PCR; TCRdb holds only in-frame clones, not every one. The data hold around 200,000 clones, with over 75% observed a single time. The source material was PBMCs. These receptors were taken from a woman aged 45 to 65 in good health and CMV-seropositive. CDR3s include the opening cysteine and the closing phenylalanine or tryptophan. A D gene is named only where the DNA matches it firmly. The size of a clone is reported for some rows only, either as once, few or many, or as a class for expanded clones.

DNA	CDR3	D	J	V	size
TGTGCCAGCAGCGTAGCTACGAGCGACTATGGCTACACCTTC	CASSVATSDYGYTF	NA	TRBJ1-2	TRBV9	NA
TGTGCCAGTAGTAAGGTCGTCGAGGATGAGCAGTTCTTC	CASSKVVEDEQFF	NA	TRBJ2-1	TRBV19	NA
TGTGCCAGCAGACTACAGGTGAACACTGAAGCTTTCTTT	CASRLQVNTEAFF	NA	TRBJ1-1	TRBV6-5	NA
TGTGCCAGTAGTCCCGGGGGGAGGTACCAAGAGACCCAGTACTTC	CASSPGGRYQETQYF	TRBD2	TRBJ2-5	TRBV19	few
TGTGCCAGCAGCGATTCCGGGACAGGGGGCTACGAGCAGTACTTC	CASSDSGTGGYEQYF	TRBD1	TRBJ2-7	TRBV5-6	few
TGCGCCAGCAGTCCTCAGGGGGCTGGCACTGAAGCTTTCTTT	CASSPQGAGTEAFF	TRBD1	TRBJ1-1	TRBV5-1	NA
TGTGCCAGTAGTATAGACCGTCAGCCCCAGCATTTT	CASSIDRQPQHF	NA	TRBJ1-5	TRBV19	NA
TGCGCCAGCAGCTTGGCGCAGGGGAGCCATGAAAAACTGTTTTTT	CASSLAQGSHEKLFF	NA	TRBJ1-4	TRBV5-1	NA
TGTGCCAGCAGTAGGCCCACTGAGGGTCAGTACTTC	CASSRPTEGQYF	NA	TRBJ2-5	TRBV6-4	NA
TGTGCCAGCAGCCAAGATAGCGGGGGGGGGCGTTACGAGCAGTACTTC	CASSQDSGGGRYEQYF	TRBD2	TRBJ2-7	TRBV4-2	NA
TGTGCAAGTCGCCCTGACAGGGGCCAAATGAACACCGGGGAGCTGTTTTTT	CASRPDRGQMNTGELFF	NA	TRBJ2-2	TRBV12-2	NA
TGTGCCAGCAGTTACGGTGGCGGTGGCTACGAGCAGTACTTC	CASSYGGGGYEQYF	NA	TRBJ2-7	TRBV6-4	many
TGTGCCAGCAGCTTAGCCGGAGTCCGGGCCCTAGCTGAGTTT	CASSLAGVRALAEF	NA	TRBJ1-1	TRBV7-9	few
TGTGCCAGCAGCTCTTGGAAAACCGGGACAGGGACCTACGAGCAGTACTTC	CASSSWKTGTGTYEQYF	TRBD1	TRBJ2-7	TRBV5-5	NA
TGTTCCAGCAGCCTGCCCGGGACAGGGTCTGAAGCTTTCTTT	CSSSLPGTGSEAFF	TRBD1	TRBJ1-1	TRBV7-9	once
TGCGCCAGCAGCTTGGCTTTGGACACTTACAATGAGCAGTTCTTC	CASSLALDTYNEQFF	NA	TRBJ2-1	TRBV5-1	NA
TGTGCCAGCAGCTTGAGCGGGGGGGCTGATGAGACCCAGTACTTC	CASSLSGGADETQYF	TRBD2	TRBJ2-5	TRBV7-3	NA
TGCGCCAGCAGCTTGCACCAGGATTACTACGAGCAGTACTTC	CASSLHQDYYEQYF	NA	TRBJ2-7	TRBV5-1	NA
TGCGCCAGCAGCCGGGGGGGCGGGGGGAAAGATACGCAGTATTTT	CASSRGGGGKDTQYF	TRBD2	TRBJ2-3	TRBV5-1	NA
TGTGCCAGCAGCCTCGACAGGGGCGGCGAGCAGTACTTC	CASSLDRGGEQYF	TRBD1	TRBJ2-7	TRBV5-4	few
TGCAGCGGGAAACAGGTGAACACTGAAGCTTTCTTT	CSGKQVNTEAFF	NA	TRBJ1-1	TRBV29-1	NA
TGTGCCAGCAGCTTATGGTCGGGATTTCCTAACACCGGGGAGCTGTTTTTT	CASSLWSGFPNTGELFF	NA	TRBJ2-2	TRBV7-9	NA
TGTGCCAGCAGCTTGACAGGGACCTACGAGCAGTACTTC	CASSLTGTYEQYF	TRBD1	TRBJ2-7	TRBV7-8	NA
TGTGCCAGCAGTTCAAACAGGGGGACCGGGGAGCTGTTTTTT	CASSSNRGTGELFF	TRBD1	TRBJ2-2	TRBV28	NA
TGCAGCGTTGAACAGGGTAGCCATGGCTACACCTTC	CSVEQGSHGYTF	NA	TRBJ1-2	TRBV29-1	NA
TGTGCCAGCAGGGCACCGACGAACACCGGGGAGCTGTTTTTT	CASRAPTNTGELFF	NA	TRBJ2-2	TRBV7-3	NA
TGCGCCAGCAGCCTTGGGACATTAGAGACCCAGTACTTC	CASSLGTLETQYF	NA	TRBJ2-5	TRBV4-1	NA
TGTGCCAGCAGCTTAGGCAGGGGTGACTATGGCTACACCTTC	CASSLGRGDYGYTF	NA	TRBJ1-2	TRBV7-9	NA
TGTGCCAGTAGATCCGGATTCCTAGGCCAGCCCCAGCATTTT	CASRSGFLGQPQHF	NA	TRBJ1-5	TRBV19	NA
TGCAGCGCCGCCGGTGGCTACGAGCAGTACTTC	CSAAGGYEQYF	NA	TRBJ2-7	TRBV29-1	NA
TGTGCCAGTAGTATATCCAGGGATGGAAACACCATATATTTT	CASSISRDGNTIYF	NA	TRBJ1-3	TRBV19	NA
TGTGCCAGCAGTTTAGGTGCGTCCACTTCCTACGAGCAGTACTTC	CASSLGASTSYEQYF	NA	TRBJ2-7	TRBV27	NA
TGTGCCAGCAGCTACTCCGGGACAGTTCATAATTCACCCCTCCACTTT	CASSYSGTVHNSPLHF	TRBD1	TRBJ1-6	TRBV11-2	NA
TGTGCCAGCAGCTCCGACAGGGTGTACTATGGCTACACCTTC	CASSSDRVYYGYTF	TRBD1	TRBJ1-2	TRBV5-6	NA
TGTGCCAGCAGCTTAGTTGGTAGCGGGGGGGCCGGGTCCAATGAGCAGTTCTTC	CASSLVGSGGAGSNEQFF	TRBD2	TRBJ2-1	TRBV7-2	once
TGTGCCAGTAGTTTAGGACAGAGCTCGAACACTGAAGCTTTCTTT	CASSLGQSSNTEAFF	NA	TRBJ1-1	TRBV19	NA
TGTGCCAGCAGCCCCCGACAAGGCGACCCGAATTCACCCCTCCACTTT	CASSPRQGDPNSPLHF	NA	TRBJ1-6	TRBV5-6	NA
TGCGCCAGCAGCTTGGCCCGGGACAGGGTCAATGAGCAGTTCTTC	CASSLARDRVNEQFF	TRBD1	TRBJ2-1	TRBV5-1	NA
TGTGCCAGCATGGGGAGGGCAGCTCACTACAATGAGCAGTTCTTC	CASMGRAAHYNEQFF	TRBD2	TRBJ2-1	TRBV6-5	NA
TGTGCCAGCAGTGAAGGAGCGACCAATGAGCAGTTCTTC	CASSEGATNEQFF	NA	TRBJ2-1	TRBV6-4	few
TGTGCCTGGAGGCCTAACAGGGCTGGCTACACCTTC	CAWRPNRAGYTF	NA	TRBJ1-2	TRBV30	NA
TGTGCCTGGGCGGGACTACACCAAGAGACCCAGTACTTC	CAWAGLHQETQYF	TRBD2	TRBJ2-5	TRBV30	NA
TGTGCCAGCAGCTTAGCGTACAGGGGGCAAGGCTACACCTTC	CASSLAYRGQGYTF	TRBD1	TRBJ1-2	TRBV7-2	NA
TGTGCCAGTAGACAGGGTGGTGGCTACACCTTC	CASRQGGGYTF	NA	TRBJ1-2	TRBV19	NA
TGCGCCAGCAGTCTAACCGGGACAGCCAACGAAAAACTGTTTTTT	CASSLTGTANEKLFF	TRBD1	TRBJ1-4	TRBV4-3	NA
TGCGCCAGCAGCCAAGATTCCAGGGAAGACCAGCCCCAGCATTTT	CASSQDSREDQPQHF	NA	TRBJ1-5	TRBV4-1	once
TGTGCCAGCAGCTTGTTGGCTAGCGACTCAGATACGCAGTATTTT	CASSLLASDSDTQYF	NA	TRBJ2-3	TRBV5-6	NA
TGTGCCAGCAGTTTCTCGAGAGGTGATAGGGGCCAGCATTTT	CASSFSRGDRGQHF	NA	TRBJ1-5	TRBV6-5	NA
TGTGCCAGCAGCCCTAGACAGGGGGCGACCATCTCTGGGGCCAACGTCCTGACTTTC	CASSPRQGATISGANVLTF	TRBD1	TRBJ2-6	TRBV7-6	NA
TGCGCCAGCAGCCCGACAGGGCCCGATTTTACAGATACGCAGTATTTT	CASSPTGPDFTDTQYF	TRBD1	TRBJ2-3	TRBV5-1	NA
TGTGCCAGCAGCTTGGGGACTCGGACTGAAGCTTTCTTT	CASSLGTRTEAFF	NA	TRBJ1-1	TRBV7-8	NA
TGTGCCAGCAGCTTAATGGACAGGCCCTACAATGAGCAGTTCTTC	CASSLMDRPYNEQFF	TRBD1	TRBJ2-1	TRBV5-8	NA
TGTGCCAGTAGTATGACGGGGGGCACGAACACTGAAGCTTTCTTT	CASSMTGGTNTEAFF	NA	TRBJ1-1	TRBV19	NA
TGTGCCAGCAGCCAACAGGGTCCAGAGACCCAGTACTTC	CASSQQGPETQYF	NA	TRBJ2-5	TRBV14	NA
TGTGCCAGCAGCACACAGGGGGCCACCGGGGAGCTGTTTTTT	CASSTQGATGELFF	TRBD1	TRBJ2-2	TRBV7-3	NA
TGTGCCTGGAGCAAAACAGGGATTAGTAATGAAAAACTGTTTTTT	CAWSKTGISNEKLFF	NA	TRBJ1-4	TRBV30	NA
TGTGCCAGCAGTTACAATAACCGATTAAGTCGAGCAGCGGCTTTCTTT	CASSYNNRLSRAAAFF	NA	TRBJ1-1	TRBV6-6	NA
TGTGCCAGCAGCTCGAAGTTGGGACAGGGCGGGGAGCTGTTTTTT	CASSSKLGQGGELFF	TRBD1	TRBJ2-2	TRBV5-6	NA